This TCR beta chain was sequenced in a study of cytomegalovirus exposure and HLA in healthy donors. There are 13 residues in the CDR3. The ends were cut back, 5 bases at V and 6 bases at J, with 14 bases in the middle. CDR1 is SNHLY, CDR2 FYNNEI, per germline. The PCR made use of 60 Vbeta and 13 Jbeta primers. Repertoires were generated with immunoSEQ multiplex PCR, while TCRdb's copy carries only in-frame clones and drops some. Among approximately 190,000 clones listed, about 80% were seen once. Turning to this clone: Its antigen is undetermined.

Overall study findings and caveats: By HLA locus, TCR association rates varied in a later analysis, with DRB1 showing the most and HLA-C the fewest. Sequencing artifact likely explains a cluster of highly shared sequence variants.

The sequence derives from a woman aged 25 to 39 in good health and CMV-seropositive. The rearrangement uses TRBV2 and TRBJ2-7; D perhaps matches TRBD2 (5 bases). The sequenced sample was PBMCs. In nucleotides, the CDR3 is TGTGCCAGCAGTCCTGACTACTCGGGCGAGCAGTACTTC. Amino acid sequence: CASSPDYSGEQYF.